The sequence of this T cell receptor (beta chain) was determined in a study of pediatric ulcerative colitis. Deletions cut 6 bases from V and 4 bases from J, with 9 bases between. The CDR3 extends over 12 amino acids. Germline-derived CDR1 and CDR2 are MGHDK and SYGVNS. Each sample received Survey-level depth of up to 500,000 reads. TCRdb keeps only in-frame clones here, not all; method: immunoSEQ multiplex PCR. The data contain some 15,000 clones, 75% to 80% of them seen just once; the ten biggest clones take up approximately 4.9%. Rectal tissue came from one to two pinch biopsies taken at colonoscopy. Control subjects, colonoscoped for suspected IBD, had macroscopically and histologically normal endoscopy. A single count supports this clone. Its cognate antigen is unknown. General study points: All ulcerative colitis patients, but no controls, carried a couple of rectal clonotypes. Acute severe colitis showed lower rectal diversity from clonal expansions.

The specimen was gut tissue. The receptor's source is a boy between 10 and 17 years old who was a control in a study of pediatric ulcerative colitis. J is TRBJ1-1 and V is TRBV25-1; D is uncertain. The CDR3 DNA sequence: TGTGCCAGCAGGCCCCGGGGCACTGAAGCTTTCTTT. Translating gives CASRPRGTEAFF.